A few counts support the clone carrying this T cell receptor beta chain. Antigen specificity is unknown. Total RNA, at least 5 micrograms per sample, was extracted from PBMCs. A second 7 to 11 cycle PCR used barcoded and J-beta primers. Through a template-switch adaptor with 12 random nucleotides, each cDNA molecule received a tag. Each CDR3 protein is one row after TCRdb ran MiXCR on the 5' RACE reads. This table holds hundreds of thousands of distinct CDR3 sequences, approximately 29% found once. The data were obtained in a study of blood T cells in healthy people across ages. This CDR3 has 14 residues. V was trimmed by 7 bases and J by 4 bases, leaving 14 bases between them. Germline assignment: CDR1 SNHLY and CDR2 FYNNEI. Findings and limits, study-wide: Higher naive T cell percentage went strongly together with higher TCR beta diversity. Greater diversity and more naive CD4+ cells were seen in long-lived donors than in aged donors.

The TCR was taken from a woman older than 75 in good health. The rearrangement uses TRBV2 and TRBJ2-1, with D possibly being TRBD2 (5 bases). Sequencing was done on a sample of blood. The CDR3 nucleotides read TGTGCCAGCAAGAGGCAGGAGCGGTACAATGAGCAGTTCTTC. It yields the protein CASKRQERYNEQFF.